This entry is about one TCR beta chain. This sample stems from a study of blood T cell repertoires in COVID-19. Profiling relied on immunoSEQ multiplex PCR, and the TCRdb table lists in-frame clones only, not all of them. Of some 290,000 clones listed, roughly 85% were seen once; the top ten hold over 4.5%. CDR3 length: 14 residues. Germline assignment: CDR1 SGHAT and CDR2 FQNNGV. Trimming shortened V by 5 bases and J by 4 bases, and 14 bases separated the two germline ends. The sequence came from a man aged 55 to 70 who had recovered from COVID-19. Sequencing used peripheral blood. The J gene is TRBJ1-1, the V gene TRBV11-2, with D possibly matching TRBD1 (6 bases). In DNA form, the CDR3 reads TGTGCCAGCAGCATACAGGGAGGGAGCACTGAAGCTTTCTTT. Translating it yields CASSIQGGSTEAFF.